The 22 T cell receptor beta chains given below trace back to one sample, sequenced in a study of blood T cell repertoires in COVID-19 (dated by TCRdb to about 2020). Receptor libraries were prepared by the immunoSEQ multiplex PCR assay. TCRdb's version of the immuneACCESS table is confined to in-frame rearrangements and falls short of the full clone set. An unresolved V gene accounts for under half of the shortfall where checked; the remainder is of unknown origin. This sample holds 150,000 to 200,000 clones; 60% to 85% were observed only once. The top ten clonotypes cover roughly 8.8% of the sample. Sequenced sample: peripheral blood. These receptors were obtained from a woman in her 50s with active or convalescent COVID-19.

This clone has only one observation. J is TRBJ2-3 and V is TRBV4-3; perhaps TRBD1 as D (6 bases). Germline lookup yields CDR1 LGHNA and CDR2 YSLEER. With 1 base removed from V and 7 bases from J, the gap between germline ends came to 12 bases. The CDR3 runs 14 residues. The CDR3 DNA reads TGCGCCAGCAGCCAAGGACCGGGACAAAATACGCAGTATTTT. Translated: CASSQGPGQNTQYF.

This clone has only a few counts. The rearrangement uses TRBV28 and TRBJ1-5; the D is unclear. Germline lookup yields CDR1 MDHEN and CDR2 SYDVKM. The CDR3 extends over 20 amino acids. The V and J ends lost 5 bases and 0 bases respectively, with 26 bases between them. The CDR3 loop is CASSSFGITFGLTSNQPQHF. The DNA of the CDR3 is TGTGCCAGCAGTAGTTTCGGGATTACCTTTGGGCTGACTAGCAATCAGCCCCAGCATTTT.

This sequence joins TRBV10-3 and TRBJ1-4; TRBD1 is a possible D gene (5 bases). With 9 bases removed from V and 8 bases from J, the gap between germline ends came to 16 bases. Germline V lookup: CDR1 ENHRY, CDR2 SYGVKD. This CDR3 region has 13 residues. CDR3 sequence (DNA): TGTGCCATTCGGGCGGGGGATCCGGAAAAACTGTTTTTT. It is translated as CAIRAGDPEKLFF.

The chain recombines TRBV27 with TRBJ1-2, with 8 positions matching TRBD1. The CDR3 is 15 residues long. The J segment lost 4 bases and the V segment lost 5 bases, leaving 9 bases of the junction unmatched. Germline CDR1 is MNHEY and CDR2 is SMNVEV (reference sequence). CDR3 nucleotides: TGTGCCAGCAGTCTACAGGGGGGGCAAATCTATGGCTACACCTTC. It translates to CASSLQGGQIYGYTF.

This clone was picked up a small number of times. The chain uses TRBV7-2 and TRBJ1-2, with D perhaps matching TRBD1 (5 bases). The V and J ends lost 5 bases and 0 bases respectively, with 7 bases between them. Germline V gives CDR1 SGHTA, CDR2 FQGNSA. This CDR3 is 13 amino acids long. The CDR3 spells CASSGQTNYGYTF. The CDR3 coding sequence is TGTGCCAGCAGCGGACAAACTAACTATGGCTACACCTTC.

This sequence joins TRBV7-3 and TRBJ2-3; D is unresolved. Between the trimmed V and J ends, which lost 5 bases and 1 base, there was a span of 7 bases. The CDR3 runs to 13 residues. Germline V gene sequence: CDR1 SGHTA, CDR2 FQGTGA. The CDR3 DNA follows: TGTGCCAGCAGCCTAAGCGGCACAGATACGCAGTATTTT. Amino acid sequence: CASSLSGTDTQYF.

The chain has TRBV29-1 and TRBJ2-7; tentative D call: TRBD2 (5 bases). V was pared by 6 bases and J by 6 bases, with 24 bases between. This CDR3 has 15 residues. CDR1 and CDR2 (germline): SQVTM, ANQGSEA. The CDR3 region has the DNA TGCAGCGTGGGAAGCAAGGCAGCGGACTCGGGCGAGCAGTACTTC. This gives the protein CSVGSKAADSGEQYF.

This chain joins TRBV30 and TRBJ2-7, with D hard to call. The germline V and J ends were trimmed by 4 bases and 0 bases, with 13 bases remaining between them. The germline V gene encodes CDR1 GTSNPN and CDR2 SVGIG (reference sequence). CDR3 size: 14 residues. CDR3 sequence reads: CAWKLTQSSYEQYF. In nucleotides, the CDR3 is TGTGCCTGGAAACTCACACAGAGCTCCTACGAGCAGTACTTC.

The genes are TRBV23-1 and TRBJ1-1; D is uncertain. TRBV23-1 is an ORF; its function is uncertain. With 4 bases removed from V and 0 bases from J, the gap between germline ends came to 6 bases. The CDR3 is 13 residues long. In DNA, the CDR3 is TGCGCCAGCAGTCGGACTATGAACACTGAAGCTTTCTTT. It yields the protein CASSRTMNTEAFF.

The chain employs TRBV6-9 and TRBJ2-7, with TRBD2 matching over 10 bases. The CDR3 consists of 16 residues. With 4 bases clipped from V and 0 bases from J, the junction kept 6 bases outside the gene matches. The germline CDR1 and CDR2 sequences are MNHGY and SVAAGI. The chain's CDR3 is CASSSTSGEYSYEQYF. The CDR3 DNA is TGTGCCAGCAGTTCAACTAGCGGGGAATACTCCTACGAGCAGTACTTC.

The chain links TRBV3-1 (or the pseudogene TRBV3-2) to TRBJ1-2, with D possibly TRBD1 on 6 matching bases. Germline CDR1 and CDR2: LGHDT and YNNKEL (reference sequence). The CDR3 is made up of 14 amino acids. Trimming took 0 bases from V and 5 from J, leaving 10 bases between them. DNA for the CDR3: TGTGCCAGCAGCCAAGAAATGGGGGCATATGGCTACACCTTC. Amino acids: CASSQEMGAYGYTF.

The V gene is TRBV6-9, the J gene TRBJ1-6, with 7 nucleotides matching TRBD1. V was clipped by 8 bases and J by 9 bases; unmatched bases: 1. There are 11 residues in the CDR3. Germline lookup yields CDR1 MNHGY and CDR2 SVAAGI. CDR3 residues: CASDRASPLHF. CDR3 coding DNA: TGTGCCAGCGACAGGGCTTCACCCCTCCACTTT.

The chain recombines TRBV28 with TRBJ2-5; 7 nucleotides align to TRBD1. The CDR3 runs to 13 residues. Germline assignment: CDR1 MDHEN and CDR2 SYDVKM. V dropped 10 bases and J dropped 5; count of bases not matched to a gene: 10. CDR3: CATTRQGRETQYF. The CDR3 DNA follows: TGTGCCACCACTCGACAGGGACGGGAGACCCAGTACTTC.

This clone was recorded once. The rearrangement joins TRBV28 to TRBJ2-7, with TRBD2 as a possible D gene (5 bases). Trimming stripped 4 bases from V and 0 bases from J, with 16 bases between. Germline lookup yields CDR1 MDHEN and CDR2 SYDVKM. This CDR3 contains 16 residues. The CDR3 nucleotides are TGTGCCAGCAGTTCGCGGACCCTCCGGGGCTCCTACGAGCAGTACTTC. Encoded protein: CASSSRTLRGSYEQYF.

The chain joins TRBV7-9 to TRBJ2-5, with unresolved D. The CDR3 length is 12 residues. Germline V gene sequence: CDR1 SEHNR, CDR2 FQNEAQ (reference sequence). V gave up 6 bases and J gave up 0 bases, with 5 bases separating them. For the CDR3, the DNA is TGTGCCAGCAGTCTGTACCAAGAGACCCAGTACTTC. Protein sequence: CASSLYQETQYF.

The V gene is TRBV5-5, the J gene TRBJ1-6, with 8 bases that match TRBD1. CDR1 is SGHKS and CDR2 is YYEKEE in the germline V gene (reference sequence). The CDR3 extends over 18 amino acids. The J segment lost 9 bases and the V segment lost 1 base, leaving 15 bases of the junction unmatched. CDR3 in amino acids: CASSLKLVGRDRLSPLHF. CDR3 nucleotides: TGTGCCAGCAGCTTGAAATTAGTAGGGCGGGACAGGCTTTCACCCCTCCACTTT.

V usage is TRBV7-9 and J usage is TRBJ1-1, with 8 bases that match TRBD1. The CDR3 consists of 15 residues. The germline CDR1 and CDR2 sequences are SEHNR and FQNEAQ (reference sequence). The V gene end was trimmed by 5 bases and the J gene end by 7 bases; junction bases not matched to a gene: 12. The CDR3 DNA sequence: TGTGCCAGCAGCCCAGCAGCGGCAGGGGGCGGTGAAGCTTTCTTT. Amino acid sequence: CASSPAAAGGGEAFF.

The rearrangement links TRBV30 to TRBJ1-2; tentatively, D is TRBD1 (5 bases). The V end was cut by 5 bases, the J end by 4 bases, with 14 bases between. CDR1 and CDR2 (germline): GTSNPN, SVGIG (reference sequence). This CDR3 is 13 amino acids long. CDR3 amino acids: CAWGAPARYGYTF. The CDR3 nucleotides are TGTGCCTGGGGGGCACCCGCTCGCTATGGCTACACCTTC.

The chain recombines TRBV18 with TRBJ1-5; 8 bases are a match to TRBD1. This CDR3 region has 15 residues. Germline loops: CDR1 KGHSH, CDR2 LQKENI. V was pared by 5 bases and J by 4 bases, with 7 bases of the junction left unmatched. CDR3 protein: CASSSGQGPNQPQHF. Written as DNA, the CDR3 is TGTGCCAGCTCATCAGGACAGGGACCTAATCAGCCCCAGCATTTT.

This chain connects TRBV3-1 (or the pseudogene TRBV3-2) to TRBJ2-3; 11 positions match TRBD2. Trimming cost V 0 bases and J 4 bases; bases outside gene matches: 6. This CDR3 spans 17 amino acids. CDR1 is LGHDT and CDR2 is YNNKEL in the germline V gene (reference sequence). The CDR3 is CASSQDLASGGSDTQYF. The CDR3 DNA is TGTGCCAGCAGCCAAGATCTGGCTAGCGGGGGGTCAGATACGCAGTATTTT.

This clone was counted a few times. The CDR3 loop reads CASSLNGGTGVGGYTF. CDR3 coding DNA: TGTGCCAGCAGTTTAAACGGCGGGACAGGGGTCGGGGGCTACACCTTC. The chain uses TRBV27 and TRBJ1-2; 10 bases map to TRBD1. The junction had 11 bases not matched to a gene; V was cut back by 2 bases and J by 8 bases. This CDR3 has 16 amino acids. Germline V gene data show CDR1 as MNHEY and CDR2 as SMNVEV (reference sequence).

The chain joins TRBV7-2 to TRBJ2-5, with 14 bases that match TRBD2. The junction had 13 bases not matched to a gene; V was cut back by 6 bases and J by 7 bases. The CDR3 totals 17 residues. Germline V lookup: CDR1 SGHTA, CDR2 FQGNSA. The CDR3 DNA is TGTGCCAGCAGAGGGACTAGCGGGAGATTGGGGTTTGGGACCCAGTACTTC. It specifies CASRGTSGRLGFGTQYF.